This record looks at one TCR beta chain sequence and its context. In its sample, this clone was seen a few times. The specificity of this receptor is unknown. The record has no base qualities; no much larger clone is one base away. This record belongs to a study of blood T cell repertoires in COVID-19 (dated by TCRdb to 2020 to 2022). Context from the whole study: Samples covering the acute and convalescent phases of COVID-19 were provided by collaborators in the United States, Italy and Spain. The prospective study material was composed of cDNA or gDNA derived from T cells, B-cell-depleted T cells, or PBMCs. Deeply sampled blood TCRbeta repertoires from subjects exposed to, actively infected with, or recovered from COVID-19 were included in the dataset. The repertoires were released in a freely available public database meant as a resource for research on the immune response to SARS-CoV-2. The samples were drawn from the first 160 participants of the ongoing ImmuneRACE study and from 1,254 subjects provided by 6 global collaborators. Nearly every sample came with metadata listing a de-identified subject ID, COVID-19 status, age in years and sex. Where HLA class I and class II types were available, the types were taken from metadata supplied by the sample provider, not from assay-based typing. The paper as a whole reports these results and caveats: How much clinical and demographic metadata was included differed by source and by participant, and the metadata was provided uncurated.

Whole blood was collected in K2EDTA tubes by collaborating institutions according to the institutions' own protocols. For TCRbeta analysis, collaborator samples were shipped as frozen whole blood, as isolated PBMCs, or as DNA extracted from either sample type. The immunoSEQ Assay, a bias-controlled multiplex PCR, was used to amplify TCRbeta CDR3 regions from genomic DNA. Per the original workflow: Within the assay, amplification of reference gene primers was used to estimate how many nucleated cells each sample contained. To quantify the absolute abundance of each unique TCRbeta CDR3 rearrangement, sequence reads were collapsed and filtered. For each sample, productive Simpson clonality was calculated by taking the square root of Simpson's diversity index across productive rearrangements. The table was pulled from immuneACCESS by TCRdb, which kept in-frame rearrangements only. Such tables lose some clones; where checked, under half of the loss comes from unresolved V genes, and the rest has no known cause. The DNA was the basis for D and trimming; V, J and clone size are from that table. Counted in this sample were roughly 260,000 clones; roughly 82% of them appeared once. 4.7% of the sample goes to the ten largest clones.

The receptor comes from a woman in her 70s with acute or convalescent COVID-19. The sequencing sample was made of peripheral blood.

In nucleotides, the sequence is TGTGCCAGCAGCCCGAATCCTTATTACAGGGGTCGAGGCACCGGGGAGCTGTTTTTT. This sequence encodes CASSPNPYYRGRGTGELFF. Recombination linked TRBV7-6 to TRBJ2-2, and 7 junctional nucleotides match TRBD1. CDR1 SGHVS and CDR2 FNYEAQ are derived from the germline V gene. The junction shows trimming of 5 bases on V and 4 bases on J, and the gene matches do not reach 19 bases of it. The CDR3 runs 19 amino acids, cysteine and phenylalanine included. Kept here is only the CDR3 DNA, which spans 57 bases and is read in frame from base 1.